The TCR beta chain described here comes from a study of T-cell reconstitution after alpha-beta-depleted transplantation in children. The study, taken as a whole, reports: It was reported that alpha-beta T cells came from several hundred expanded graft clones (about two months after transplant). The authors attributed T-cell counts and diversity one year after transplant mostly to newly produced T cells. Where some patients showed high TCRbeta diversity at day 60, it came from recipient T cells and thymic progenitors that had survived.

The TCRbeta library was prepared with unique molecular identifiers. A single record per CDR3 protein comes from TCRdb applying MiXCR to the PCR reads. The data contain 80,000 to 100,000 distinct CDR3 sequences, about 25% of them singletons. V was clipped by 2 bases and J by 6 bases; unmatched bases: 9. This CDR3 spans 16 amino acids. Germline assignment: CDR1 LGHDT and CDR2 YNNKEL (reference sequence). This clonotype has just a few counts. Antigen: not known. V gene TRBV3-1 combines with J gene TRBJ1-2; TRBD1 matches at 10 bases. Sequenced material: PBMCs, taken before TCRalphabeta/CD19-depleted stem cell transplant. This clonotype originated in a boy aged 2-9 years with acute lymphoblastic leukemia, due to receive a stem cell transplant. The CDR3 here is CASSQLTGTGADGYTF. The CDR3 DNA reads TGTGCCAGCAGCCAACTTACCGGGACAGGGGCGGATGGCTACACCTTC.